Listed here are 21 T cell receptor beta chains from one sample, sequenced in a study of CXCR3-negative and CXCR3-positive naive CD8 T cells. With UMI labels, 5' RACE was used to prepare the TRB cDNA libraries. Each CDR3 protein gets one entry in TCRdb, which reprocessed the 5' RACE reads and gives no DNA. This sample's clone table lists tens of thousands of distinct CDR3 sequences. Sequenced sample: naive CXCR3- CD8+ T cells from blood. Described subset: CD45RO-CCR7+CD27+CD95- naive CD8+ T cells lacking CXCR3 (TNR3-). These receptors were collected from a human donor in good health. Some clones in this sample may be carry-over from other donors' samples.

The CDR3 region is CSVDGPEVGYEQYF. The chain carries TRBV29-1 and TRBJ2-7. CDR3 length equals 14 residues. CDR1 SQVTM and CDR2 ANQGSEA come from the germline V gene.

CDR3 in amino acids: CASRPLAEGYNEQFF. The V gene is TRBV12-3 or TRBV12-4, the J gene TRBJ2-1; TCRdb names TRBD2, which stays unverified in the absence of DNA. This CDR3 has 15 amino acids.

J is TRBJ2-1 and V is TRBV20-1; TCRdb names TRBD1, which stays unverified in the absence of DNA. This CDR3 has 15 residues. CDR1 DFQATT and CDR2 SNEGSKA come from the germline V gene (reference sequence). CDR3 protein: CSARLMAGDMNEQFF.

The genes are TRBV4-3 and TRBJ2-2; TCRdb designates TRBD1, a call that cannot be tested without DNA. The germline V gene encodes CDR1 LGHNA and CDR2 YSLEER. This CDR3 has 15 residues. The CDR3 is CASSQGNGGTGELFF.

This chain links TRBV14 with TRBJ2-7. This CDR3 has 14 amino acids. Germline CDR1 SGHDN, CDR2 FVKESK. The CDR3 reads CASSRTGVTYEQYF.

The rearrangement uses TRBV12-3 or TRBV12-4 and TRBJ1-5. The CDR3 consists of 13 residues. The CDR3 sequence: CASSYSNNQPQHF.

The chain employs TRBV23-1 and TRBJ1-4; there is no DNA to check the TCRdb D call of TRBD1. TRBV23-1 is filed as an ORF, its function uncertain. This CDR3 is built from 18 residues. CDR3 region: CASSQSKWGGGAPEKLFF.

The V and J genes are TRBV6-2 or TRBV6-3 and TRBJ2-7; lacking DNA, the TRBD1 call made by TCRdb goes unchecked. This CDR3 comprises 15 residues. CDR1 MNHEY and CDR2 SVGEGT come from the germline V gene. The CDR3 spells CASRSPGQPNNEQYF.

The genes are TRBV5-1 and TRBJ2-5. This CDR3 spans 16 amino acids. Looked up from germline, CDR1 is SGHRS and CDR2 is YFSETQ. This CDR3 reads CASSLGIFQDQETQYF.

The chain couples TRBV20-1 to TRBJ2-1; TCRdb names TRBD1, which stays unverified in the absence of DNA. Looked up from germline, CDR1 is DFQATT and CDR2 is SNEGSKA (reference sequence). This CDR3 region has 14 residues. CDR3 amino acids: CSAREGGDYNEQFF.

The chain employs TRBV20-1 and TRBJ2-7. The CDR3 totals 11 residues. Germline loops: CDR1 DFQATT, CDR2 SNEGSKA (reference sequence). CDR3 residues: CSARVSYEQYF.

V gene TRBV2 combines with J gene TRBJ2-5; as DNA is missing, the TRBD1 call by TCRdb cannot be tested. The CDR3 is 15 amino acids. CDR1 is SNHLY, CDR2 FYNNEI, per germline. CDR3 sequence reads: CASSEFRGGEETQYF.

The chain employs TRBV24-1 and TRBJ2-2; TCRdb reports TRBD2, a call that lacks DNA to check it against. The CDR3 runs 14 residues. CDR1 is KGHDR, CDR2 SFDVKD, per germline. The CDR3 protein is CATRADGNTGELFF.

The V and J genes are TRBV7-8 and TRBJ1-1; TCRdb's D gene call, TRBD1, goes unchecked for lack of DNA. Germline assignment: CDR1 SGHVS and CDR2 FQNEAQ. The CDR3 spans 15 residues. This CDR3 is CASSQRVDRGVEAFF.

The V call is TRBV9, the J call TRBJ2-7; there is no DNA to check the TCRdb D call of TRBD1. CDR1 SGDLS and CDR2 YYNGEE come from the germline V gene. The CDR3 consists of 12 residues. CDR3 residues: CASSVAGDEQYF.

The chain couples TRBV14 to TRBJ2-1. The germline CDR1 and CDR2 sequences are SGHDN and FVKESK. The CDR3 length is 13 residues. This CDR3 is CASSIFYGYEQFF.

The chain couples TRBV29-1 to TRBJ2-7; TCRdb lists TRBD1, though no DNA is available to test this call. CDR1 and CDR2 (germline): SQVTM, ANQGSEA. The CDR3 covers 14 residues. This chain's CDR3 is CSVVEQGLSYEQYF.

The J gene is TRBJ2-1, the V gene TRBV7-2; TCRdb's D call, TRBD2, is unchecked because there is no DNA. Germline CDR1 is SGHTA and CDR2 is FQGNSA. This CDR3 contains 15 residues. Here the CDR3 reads CASSPTVEGHGEQFF. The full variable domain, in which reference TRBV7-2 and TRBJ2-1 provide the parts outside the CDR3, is GAGVSQSPSNKVTEKGKDVELRCDPISGHTALYWYRQSLGQGLEFLIYFQGNSAPDKSGLPSDRFSAERTGGSVSTLTIQRTQQEDSAVYLCASSPTVEGHGEQFFGPGTRLTVL.

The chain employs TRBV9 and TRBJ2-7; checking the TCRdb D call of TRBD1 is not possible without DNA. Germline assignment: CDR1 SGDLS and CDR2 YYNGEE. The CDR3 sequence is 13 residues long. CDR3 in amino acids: CASSPRTGYEQYF. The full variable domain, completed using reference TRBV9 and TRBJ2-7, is DSGVTQTPKHLITATGQRVTLRCSPRSGDLSVYWYQQSLDQGLQFLIQYYNGEERAKGNILERFSAQQFPDLHSELNLSSLELGDSALYFCASSPRTGYEQYFGPGTRLTVT.

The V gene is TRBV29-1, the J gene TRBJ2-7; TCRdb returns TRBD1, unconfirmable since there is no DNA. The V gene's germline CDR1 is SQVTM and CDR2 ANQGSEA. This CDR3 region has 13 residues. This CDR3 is CSVEWDGSYEQYF.

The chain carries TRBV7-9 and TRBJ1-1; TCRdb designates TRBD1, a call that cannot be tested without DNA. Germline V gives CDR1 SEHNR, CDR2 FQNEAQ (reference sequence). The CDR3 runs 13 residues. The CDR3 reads CASSLYRDTEAFF.